One sample yielded the 17 T cell receptor beta chains listed below, sequenced in a study of graft-versus-host responses after intestinal transplantation. This table comes from immunoSEQ multiplex PCR, and its TCRdb copy is limited to in-frame clones, with some not included. This table has about 100,000 clones, roughly 86% appearing once. Their antigens are not known. The sequencing here drew on unstimulated CD4+ T cells sorted from spleen or lymph node cells, taken before transplant. The origin of the receptors is a human donor who was the organ donor for an intestinal transplant.

V is TRBV6-1 and J is TRBJ1-4; tentative D call: TRBD1 (5 bases). V lost 3 bases, J lost 5 bases, and 19 bases lay in between. From germline, CDR1 is MNHNS and CDR2 SASEGT. This CDR3 spans 17 amino acids. CDR3 DNA: TGTGCCAGCAGTGATCCCGGGACGGCAATCGGAAATGAAAAACTGTTTTTT. It translates to CASSDPGTAIGNEKLFF.

The chain employs TRBV5-8 and TRBJ2-1, with TRBD1 matching over 10 bases. In germline, CDR1 is SGHTS, CDR2 YDEGEE. The CDR3 is made up of 14 amino acids. J lost 7 bases, V lost 8 bases, and 9 bases had no gene match. CDR3: CASYTGQGQNEQFF. The CDR3 DNA follows: TGTGCCAGTTATACGGGACAGGGGCAGAATGAGCAGTTCTTC.

Written as DNA, the CDR3 is TGTGCCAGCAGTCCCCTAGCGGGAGTCCTCGAGCAGTACTTC. Protein product: CASSPLAGVLEQYF. The chain recombines TRBV27 with TRBJ2-7; TRBD2 agrees at 10 bases. Trimming cost V 5 bases and J 6 bases; bases outside gene matches: 7. The CDR3 consists of 14 residues. The germline V gene has CDR1 MNHEY and CDR2 SMNVEV (reference sequence).

The chain has TRBV2 and TRBJ2-2, with D possibly TRBD1 on 7 matching bases. The V end was cut by 2 bases, the J end by 4 bases, with 11 bases between. CDR3 size: 15 residues. Germline CDR1 is SNHLY and CDR2 is FYNNEI. The CDR3 coding sequence is TGTGCCAGCAGTGAATGGCGGGACAGCACCGGGGAGCTGTTTTTT. Its protein product is CASSEWRDSTGELFF.

The rearrangement joins TRBV27 to TRBJ1-1; no reliable D call. V gave up 4 bases and J gave up 4 bases, with 16 bases separating them. This CDR3 contains 15 residues. From germline, CDR1 is MNHEY and CDR2 SMNVEV (reference sequence). The CDR3 reads CASSSPRGKGTEAFF. Written as DNA, the CDR3 is TGTGCCAGCAGTTCGCCCCGGGGAAAAGGCACTGAAGCTTTCTTT.

The chain couples TRBV19 to TRBJ2-1; D possibly uses TRBD1 or TRBD2 (5 bases each). The CDR3 sequence is 14 residues long. The germline V gene encodes CDR1 LNHDA and CDR2 SQIVND (reference sequence). V was pared by 3 bases and J by 5 bases, with 11 bases between. The CDR3 nucleotides read TGTGCCAGTAGTATGGGGACCCAGAACAATGAGCAGTTCTTC. Protein: CASSMGTQNNEQFF.

A note on this clone: The sample carries other DNA sequences with the same CDR3. This chain uses TRBV27 with TRBJ1-5; D is unresolved. The CDR3 is made up of 12 amino acids. V was trimmed by 6 bases and J by 4 bases, leaving 7 bases between them. Germline CDR1 and CDR2: MNHEY and SMNVEV (reference sequence). The CDR3, as DNA: TGTGCCAGCAGCCCGAGAAATCAGCCCCAGCATTTT. Protein product: CASSPRNQPQHF.

This rearrangement joins TRBV7-6 to TRBJ1-2; 7 positions match TRBD1. After removal of 5 bases from V and 6 bases from J, the junction contained 9 bases not matched to a gene. The CDR3 length is 14 residues. Germline V gene lookup returns CDR1 SGHVS and CDR2 FNYEAQ. Here the CDR3 reads CASSPRQGRHGYTF. DNA of the CDR3: TGTGCCAGCAGCCCCAGACAGGGACGTCATGGCTACACCTTC.

The chain recombines TRBV9 with TRBJ2-1, with 9 bases that match TRBD2. J was trimmed by 7 bases and V by 0 bases; bases with no gene match: 14. The CDR3 has 18 amino acids. Germline V gene sequence: CDR1 SGDLS, CDR2 YYNGEE. DNA for the CDR3: TGTGCCAGCAGCGTAGCTCTGCGGGTAGCGGGAGAGAGGAATGAGCAGTTCTTC. Residues: CASSVALRVAGERNEQFF.

This clone was found once. This chain links TRBV19 with TRBJ1-2; D unclear. The CDR3 contains 15 residues. V gave up 7 bases and J gave up 0 bases, with 15 bases separating them. Germline V gene lookup returns CDR1 LNHDA and CDR2 SQIVND (reference sequence). Here the CDR3 reads CASKRATDTNYGYTF. CDR3 DNA: TGTGCCAGTAAACGGGCCACAGATACTAACTATGGCTACACCTTC.

This chain uses TRBV6-6 with TRBJ2-1, with 9 positions matching TRBD2. CDR1 is MNHNY, CDR2 SVGAGI, per germline (reference sequence). The CDR3 runs to 16 residues. V shed 2 bases, J shed 3 bases, and the junction held 5 bases outside the gene matches. CDR3 coding DNA: TGTGCCAGCAGTTACGGTGGCGGGAGGGTCTACAATGAGCAGTTCTTC. It translates to CASSYGGGRVYNEQFF.

The V call is TRBV30, the J call TRBJ1-1, with unresolved D. This CDR3 contains 11 residues. Germline lookup yields CDR1 GTSNPN and CDR2 SVGIG (reference sequence). V was trimmed by 4 bases and J by 4 bases, leaving 7 bases between them. The CDR3 DNA reads TGTGCCTGGAAGGGAGGCACTGAAGCTTTCTTT. Translation gives CAWKGGTEAFF.

V is TRBV6-6 and J is TRBJ1-1; D is ambiguous. The CDR3 is 13 amino acids. V lost 8 bases, J lost 4 bases, and 14 bases lay in between. Per the germline V gene, CDR1 is MNHNY and CDR2 is SVGAGI (reference sequence). CDR3 amino acids: CASVEESSTEAFF. The DNA of the CDR3 is TGTGCCAGCGTCGAAGAGTCGAGCACTGAAGCTTTCTTT.

The J gene is TRBJ1-1, the V gene TRBV5-1; 9 nucleotides line up with TRBD1. The CDR3 consists of 12 residues. CDR1 and CDR2 (germline): SGHRS, YFSETQ. V shed 3 bases, J shed 7 bases, and the junction held 1 base outside the gene matches. For the CDR3, the DNA is TGCGCCAGCAGCTGGGACAGGGATGAAGCTTTCTTT. It translates to CASSWDRDEAFF.

This chain connects TRBV6-1 to TRBJ1-1; possible D gene TRBD1, 6 bases. This CDR3 has 14 residues. Germline values: CDR1 MNHNS, CDR2 SASEGT. V lost 3 bases and J lost 4, with 12 bases in between. As DNA, the CDR3 is TGTGCCAGCAGTGATGGCAGGGGAGGCACTGAAGCTTTCTTT. The encoded protein is CASSDGRGGTEAFF.

The chain employs TRBV29-1 and TRBJ2-7; D may be TRBD2 (6 bases). Germline values: CDR1 SQVTM, CDR2 ANQGSEA. The ends were cut back, 4 bases at V and 5 bases at J, with 18 bases in the middle. The CDR3 covers 14 residues. The CDR3 DNA is TGCAGCGTTGCCCACAGACTAGTCCAGGACGAGCAGTACTTC. Translated, it gives CSVAHRLVQDEQYF.

V and J are TRBV19 and TRBJ2-5, with 7 bases that match TRBD2. The CDR3 is 15 residues long. The V segment lost 7 bases and the J segment 5 bases; nucleotides outside the gene matches: 13. Germline CDR1 LNHDA, CDR2 SQIVND (reference sequence). The CDR3: CASTTRGSGTETQYF. CDR3 coding DNA: TGTGCCAGTACCACGCGGGGGTCCGGGACTGAGACCCAGTACTTC.